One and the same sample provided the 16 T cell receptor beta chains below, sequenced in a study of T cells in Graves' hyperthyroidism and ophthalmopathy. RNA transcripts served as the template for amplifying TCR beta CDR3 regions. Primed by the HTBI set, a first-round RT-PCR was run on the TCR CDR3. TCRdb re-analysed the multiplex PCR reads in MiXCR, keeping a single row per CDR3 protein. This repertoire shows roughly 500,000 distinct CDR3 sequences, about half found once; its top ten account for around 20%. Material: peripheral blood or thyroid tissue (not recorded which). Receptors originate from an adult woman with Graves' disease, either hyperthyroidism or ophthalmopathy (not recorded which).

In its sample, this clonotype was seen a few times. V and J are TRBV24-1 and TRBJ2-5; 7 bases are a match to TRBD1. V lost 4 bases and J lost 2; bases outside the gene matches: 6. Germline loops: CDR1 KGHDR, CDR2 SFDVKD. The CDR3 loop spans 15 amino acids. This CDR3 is CATSDYRTGQETQYF. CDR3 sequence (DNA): TGTGCCACCAGTGACTACCGGACAGGACAAGAGACCCAGTACTTC.

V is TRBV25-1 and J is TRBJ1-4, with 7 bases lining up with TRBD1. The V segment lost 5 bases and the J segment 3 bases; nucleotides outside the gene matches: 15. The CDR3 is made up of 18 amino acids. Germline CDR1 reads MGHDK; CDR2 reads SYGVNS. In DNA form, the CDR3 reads TGTGCCAGCAGTCCCGGGACAGTTTTGGTGGGTTCTAATGAAAAACTGTTTTTT. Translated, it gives CASSPGTVLVGSNEKLFF.

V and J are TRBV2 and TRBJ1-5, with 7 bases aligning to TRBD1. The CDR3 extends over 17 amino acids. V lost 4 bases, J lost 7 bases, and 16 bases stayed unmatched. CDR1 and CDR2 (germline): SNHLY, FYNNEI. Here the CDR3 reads CASSARATGALGQPQHF. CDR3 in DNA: TGTGCCAGCAGTGCTAGAGCTACAGGGGCCTTGGGGCAGCCCCAGCATTTT. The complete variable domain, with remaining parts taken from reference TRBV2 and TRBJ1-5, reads EPEVTQTPSHQVTQMGQEVILRCVPISNHLYFYWYRQILGQKVEFLVSFYNNEISEKSEIFDDQFSVERPDGSNFTLKIRSTKLEDSAMYFCASSARATGALGQPQHFGDGTRLSIL.

The CDR3 loop reads CASSDVSDRNTEAFF. DNA for the CDR3: TGTGCCAGCAGTGACGTGTCGGACAGGAACACTGAAGCTTTCTTT. This rearrangement joins TRBV2 to TRBJ1-1; possibly TRBD1 for D (6 bases). The germline V gene encodes CDR1 SNHLY and CDR2 FYNNEI. Trimming stripped 3 bases from V and 1 base from J, with 12 bases between. The CDR3 totals 15 residues.

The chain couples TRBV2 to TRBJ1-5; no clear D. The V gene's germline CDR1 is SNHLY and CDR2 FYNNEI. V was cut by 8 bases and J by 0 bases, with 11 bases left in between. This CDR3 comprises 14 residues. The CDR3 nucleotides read TGTGCCAGCGAAATCCGGTTTAGCAATCAGCCCCAGCATTTT. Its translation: CASEIRFSNQPQHF.

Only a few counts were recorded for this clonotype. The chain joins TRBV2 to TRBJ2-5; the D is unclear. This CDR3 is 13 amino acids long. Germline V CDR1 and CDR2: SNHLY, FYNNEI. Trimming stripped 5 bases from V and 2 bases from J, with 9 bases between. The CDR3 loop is CASSRILQETQYF. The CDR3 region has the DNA TGTGCCAGCAGTAGGATCCTACAAGAGACCCAGTACTTC.

CDR3 sequence (DNA): TGCAGTGCTAGACCCCGGGAGACCCAGTACTTC. The encoded protein is CSARPRETQYF. The chain carries TRBV20-1 and TRBJ2-5; the D is unclear. The V gene lost 2 bases and the J gene lost 5 bases, with 6 bases spanning the gap. The CDR3 covers 11 residues. Germline lookup yields CDR1 DFQATT and CDR2 SNEGSKA (reference sequence).

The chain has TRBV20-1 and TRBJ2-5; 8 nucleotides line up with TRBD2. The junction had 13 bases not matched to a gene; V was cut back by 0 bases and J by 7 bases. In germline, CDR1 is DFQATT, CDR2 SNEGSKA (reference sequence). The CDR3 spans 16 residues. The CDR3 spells CSARDRGAGDVGTQYF. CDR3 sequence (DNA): TGCAGTGCTAGAGATCGGGGAGCGGGAGACGTTGGGACCCAGTACTTC.

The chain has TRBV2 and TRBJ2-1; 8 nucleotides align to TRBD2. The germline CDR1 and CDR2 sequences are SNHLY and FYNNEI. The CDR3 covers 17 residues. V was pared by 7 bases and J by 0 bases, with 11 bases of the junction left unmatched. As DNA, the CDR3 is TGTGCCAGCAAGTCCATCTCCGGGACTAGCTCCTACAATGAGCAGTTCTTC. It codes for CASKSISGTSSYNEQFF.

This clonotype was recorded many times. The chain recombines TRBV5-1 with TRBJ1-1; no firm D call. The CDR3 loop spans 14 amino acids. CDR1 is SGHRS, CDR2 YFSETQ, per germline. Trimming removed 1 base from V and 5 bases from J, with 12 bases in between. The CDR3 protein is CASSLNGIRTEAFF. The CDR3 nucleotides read TGCGCCAGCAGCTTGAACGGAATCAGGACTGAAGCTTTCTTT.

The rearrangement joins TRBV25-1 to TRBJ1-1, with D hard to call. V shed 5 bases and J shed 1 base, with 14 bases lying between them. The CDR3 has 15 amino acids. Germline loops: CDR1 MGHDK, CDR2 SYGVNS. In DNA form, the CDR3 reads TGTGCCAGCAGTCCCTTTTGGACTCCGAACACTGAAGCTTTCTTT. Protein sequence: CASSPFWTPNTEAFF.

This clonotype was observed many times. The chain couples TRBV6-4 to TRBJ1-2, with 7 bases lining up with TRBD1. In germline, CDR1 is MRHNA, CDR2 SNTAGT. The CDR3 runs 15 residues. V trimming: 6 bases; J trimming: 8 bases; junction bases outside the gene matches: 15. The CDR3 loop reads CASSPSRGIGGGYTF. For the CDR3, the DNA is TGTGCCAGCAGCCCGAGCAGGGGGATTGGCGGAGGCTACACCTTC.

The CDR3 coding sequence is TGTGCCAGCAGTTACGGGGACAGGGGGGGCAATCAGCCCCAGCATTTT. Its translation: CASSYGDRGGNQPQHF. The rearrangement uses TRBV2 and TRBJ1-5; the match to TRBD1 covers 11 bases. Germline V gene data show CDR1 as SNHLY and CDR2 as FYNNEI. CDR3 length equals 16 residues. V was pared by 5 bases and J by 2 bases, with 5 bases of the junction left unmatched.

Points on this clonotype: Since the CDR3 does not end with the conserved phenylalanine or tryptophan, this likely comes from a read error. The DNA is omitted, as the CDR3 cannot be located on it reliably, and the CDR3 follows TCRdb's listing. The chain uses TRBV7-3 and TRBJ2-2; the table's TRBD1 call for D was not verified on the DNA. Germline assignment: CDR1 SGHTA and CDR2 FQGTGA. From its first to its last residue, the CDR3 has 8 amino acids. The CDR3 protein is CASSFQGG.

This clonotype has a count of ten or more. The DNA for the CDR3 is TGTGCCACAACACAGGGTGGAGGCAATCAGCCCCAGCATTTT. Protein sequence: CATTQGGGNQPQHF. The chain couples TRBV6-1 to TRBJ1-5, with a tentative D call TRBD1 (6 bases). The CDR3 has 14 amino acids. V shed 10 bases and J shed 2 bases, with 15 bases lying between them. CDR1 is MNHNS and CDR2 is SASEGT in the germline V gene.

The CDR3 sequence: CASCYTEGPHEQYF. As DNA, the CDR3 is TGTGCCAGCTGCTATACAGAGGGGCCACACGAGCAGTACTTC. The V call is TRBV14, the J call TRBJ2-7, with D tentatively TRBD1 or TRBD2 (5 bases each). Germline V gene data show CDR1 as SGHDN and CDR2 as FVKESK. Trimming left V 8 bases short and J 5 bases short, with 19 bases between. The CDR3 runs 14 residues.